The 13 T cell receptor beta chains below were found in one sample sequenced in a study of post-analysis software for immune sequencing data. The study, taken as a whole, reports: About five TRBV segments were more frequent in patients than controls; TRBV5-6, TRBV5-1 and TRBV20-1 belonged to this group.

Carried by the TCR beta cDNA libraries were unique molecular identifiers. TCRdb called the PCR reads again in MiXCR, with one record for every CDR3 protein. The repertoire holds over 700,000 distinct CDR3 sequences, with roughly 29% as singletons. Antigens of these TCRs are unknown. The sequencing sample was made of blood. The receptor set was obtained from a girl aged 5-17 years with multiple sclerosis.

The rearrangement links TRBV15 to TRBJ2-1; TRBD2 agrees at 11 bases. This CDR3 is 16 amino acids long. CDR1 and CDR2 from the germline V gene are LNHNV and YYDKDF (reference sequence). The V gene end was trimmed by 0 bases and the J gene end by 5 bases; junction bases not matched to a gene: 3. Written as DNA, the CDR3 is TGTGCCACCAGCAGAGACTATAGCGGGAGGGACAATGAGCAGTTCTTC. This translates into CATSRDYSGRDNEQFF.

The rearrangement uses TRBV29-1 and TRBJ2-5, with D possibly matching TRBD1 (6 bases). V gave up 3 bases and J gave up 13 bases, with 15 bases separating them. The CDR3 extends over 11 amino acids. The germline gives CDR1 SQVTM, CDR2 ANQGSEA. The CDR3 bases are TGCAGCGTTGAGCACAGGGACGAGCGGTACTTC. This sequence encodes CSVEHRDERYF.

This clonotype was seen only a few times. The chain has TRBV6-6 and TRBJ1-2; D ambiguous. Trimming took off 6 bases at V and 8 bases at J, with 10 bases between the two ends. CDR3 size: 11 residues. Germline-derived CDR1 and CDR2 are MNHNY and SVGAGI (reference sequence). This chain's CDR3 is CASSPWVGYTF. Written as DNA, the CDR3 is TGTGCCAGCAGCCCTTGGGTGGGCTACACCTTC.

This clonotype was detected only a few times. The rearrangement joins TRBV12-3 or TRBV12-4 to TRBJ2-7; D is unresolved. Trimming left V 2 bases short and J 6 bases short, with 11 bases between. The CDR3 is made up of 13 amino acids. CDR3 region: CASSLNRFGEQYF. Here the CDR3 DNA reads TGTGCCAGCAGTTTAAACCGCTTTGGCGAGCAGTACTTC.

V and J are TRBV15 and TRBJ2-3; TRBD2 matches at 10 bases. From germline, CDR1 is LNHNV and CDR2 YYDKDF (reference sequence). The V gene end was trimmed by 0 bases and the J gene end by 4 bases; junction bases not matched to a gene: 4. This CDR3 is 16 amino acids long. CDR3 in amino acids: CATSREPAGGPDTQYF. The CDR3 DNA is TGTGCCACCAGCAGAGAGCCAGCGGGAGGGCCAGATACGCAGTATTTT.

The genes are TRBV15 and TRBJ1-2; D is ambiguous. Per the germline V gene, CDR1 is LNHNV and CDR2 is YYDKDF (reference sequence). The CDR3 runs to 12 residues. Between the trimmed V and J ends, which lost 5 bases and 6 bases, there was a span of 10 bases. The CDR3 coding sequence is TGTGCCACCAGCCGAAGTTTAGATGGCTACACCTTC. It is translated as CATSRSLDGYTF. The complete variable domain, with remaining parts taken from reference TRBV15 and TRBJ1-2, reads DAMVIQNPRYQVTQFGKPVTLSCSQTLNHNVMYWYQQKSSQAPKLLFHYYDKDFNNEADTPDNFQSRRPNTSFCFLDIRSPGLGDTAMYLCATSRSLDGYTFGSGTRLTVV.

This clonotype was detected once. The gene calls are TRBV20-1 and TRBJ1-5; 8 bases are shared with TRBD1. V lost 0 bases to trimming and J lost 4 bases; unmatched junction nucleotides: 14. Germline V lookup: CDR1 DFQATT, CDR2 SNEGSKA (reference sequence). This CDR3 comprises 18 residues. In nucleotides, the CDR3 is TGCAGTGCTAGAGATCTTCCACAGGGGGAGTGGAGGAATCAGCCCCAGCATTTT. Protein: CSARDLPQGEWRNQPQHF.

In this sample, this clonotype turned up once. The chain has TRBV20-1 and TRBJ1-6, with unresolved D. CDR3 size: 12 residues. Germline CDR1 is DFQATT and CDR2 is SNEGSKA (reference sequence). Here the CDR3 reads CTTRRANSPLHF. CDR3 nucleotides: TGCACCACCCGACGAGCTAATTCACCCCTCCACTTT.

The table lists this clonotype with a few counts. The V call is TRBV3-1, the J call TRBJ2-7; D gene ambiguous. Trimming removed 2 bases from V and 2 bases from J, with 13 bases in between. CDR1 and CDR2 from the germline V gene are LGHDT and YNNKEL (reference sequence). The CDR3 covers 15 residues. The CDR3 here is CASSQLDNPTYEQYF. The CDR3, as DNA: TGTGCCAGCAGCCAACTAGACAACCCCACCTACGAGCAGTACTTC.

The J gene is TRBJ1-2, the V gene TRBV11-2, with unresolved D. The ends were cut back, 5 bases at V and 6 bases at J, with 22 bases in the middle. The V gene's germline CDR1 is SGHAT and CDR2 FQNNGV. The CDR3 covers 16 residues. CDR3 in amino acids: CASSRAGWNLGDGYTF. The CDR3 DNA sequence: TGTGCCAGCAGCCGGGCGGGGTGGAATTTGGGTGATGGCTACACCTTC.

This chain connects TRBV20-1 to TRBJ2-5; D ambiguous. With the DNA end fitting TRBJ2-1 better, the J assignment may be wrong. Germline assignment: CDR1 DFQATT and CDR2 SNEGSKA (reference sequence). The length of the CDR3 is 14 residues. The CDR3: CSAQLPDVQETQFF. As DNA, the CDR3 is TGCAGTGCTCAATTACCGGACGTCCAAGAGACCCAGTTCTTC.

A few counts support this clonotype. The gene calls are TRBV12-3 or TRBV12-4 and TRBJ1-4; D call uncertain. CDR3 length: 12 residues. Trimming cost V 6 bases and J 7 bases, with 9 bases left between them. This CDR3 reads CASRGPSEKLFF. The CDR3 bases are TGTGCCAGCAGGGGCCCAAGTGAAAAACTGTTTTTT.

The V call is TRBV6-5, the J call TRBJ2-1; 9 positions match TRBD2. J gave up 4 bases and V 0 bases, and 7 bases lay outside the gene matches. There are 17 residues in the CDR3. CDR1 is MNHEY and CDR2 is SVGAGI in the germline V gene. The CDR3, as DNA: TGTGCCAGCAGTTACTCGAGGGCGGGAGGGCCGTACAATGAGCAGTTCTTC. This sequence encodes CASSYSRAGGPYNEQFF.